A single sample gave rise to the 17 T cell receptor beta chains below, sequenced in a study of blood T cell repertoires in COVID-19. Using immunoSEQ multiplex PCR, the repertoire was profiled, and TCRdb retains in-frame clones only, with some absent. Of about 220,000 clones listed, 80% were seen once; the top ten hold over 10%. Source material: peripheral blood. These receptors all come from a human donor in a cohort sampled during active COVID-19.

The chain recombines TRBV7-6 with TRBJ2-3, with no clear D. Germline V lookup: CDR1 SGHVS, CDR2 FNYEAQ. This CDR3 contains 15 residues. Trimming removed 5 bases from V and 1 base from J, with 13 bases in between. The CDR3 sequence is CASSQLQQRTDTQYF. The DNA for the CDR3 is TGTGCCAGCAGCCAGTTACAGCAACGCACAGATACGCAGTATTTT.

The V call is TRBV28, the J call TRBJ2-3; 7 nucleotides line up with TRBD1. V shed 10 bases and J 0 bases; nucleotides not matched to a gene: 4. Germline V lookup: CDR1 MDHEN, CDR2 SYDVKM. This CDR3 has 13 amino acids. The CDR3 DNA is TGTGCCAACTCGACAGGGAGCACAGATACGCAGTATTTT. This codes for CANSTGSTDTQYF.

In the case of this clone: Other nucleotide sequences in the sample specify the same CDR3. The V and J genes are TRBV7-2 and TRBJ1-5; 11 bases are shared with TRBD1. Germline CDR1 and CDR2: SGHTA and FQGNSA. Trimming at V came to 4 bases and at J to 2 bases, leaving 4 bases not matched to a gene. The CDR3 extends over 16 amino acids. The CDR3 DNA reads as TGTGCCAGCAGCTGGACAGGGGGCGCAGGCAATCAGCCCCAGCATTTT. This translates into CASSWTGGAGNQPQHF.

The chain has TRBV7-3 and TRBJ2-2; the D gene is possibly TRBD2 (7 bases). Trimming pared 5 bases from V and 4 bases from J, leaving 17 bases between. In germline, CDR1 is SGHTA, CDR2 FQGTGA. The CDR3 has 16 residues. The CDR3 protein is CASSALGGPGTGELFF. For the CDR3, the DNA is TGTGCCAGCAGCGCCCTGGGGGGGCCGGGCACCGGGGAGCTGTTTTTT.

The chain employs TRBV5-8 and TRBJ2-7, with D tentatively TRBD1 (6 bases). Germline V gives CDR1 SGHTS, CDR2 YDEGEE. The CDR3 is 15 amino acids. V gave up 4 bases and J gave up 3 bases, with 17 bases separating them. The CDR3 coding sequence is TGTGCCAGCAGCCCCCAGGGGCTTTCGCTCTACGAGCAGTACTTC. It encodes CASSPQGLSLYEQYF.

The rearrangement uses TRBV27 and TRBJ1-6; 7 nucleotides line up with TRBD1. CDR3 length equals 17 residues. Looked up from germline, CDR1 is MNHEY and CDR2 is SMNVEV (reference sequence). Trimming removed 2 bases from V and 2 bases from J; junction bases left unmatched: 6. CDR3 nucleotide sequence: TGTGCCAGCAGTTTACCCCCGACAGGGACCTATAATTCACCCCTCCACTTT. Protein: CASSLPPTGTYNSPLHF.

V and J are TRBV6-5 and TRBJ2-7, with 9 nucleotides matching TRBD1. The CDR3 is 15 amino acids. Trimming removed 6 bases from V and 2 bases from J; junction bases left unmatched: 8. From germline, CDR1 is MNHEY and CDR2 SVGAGI. This chain's CDR3 is CASSRDREQTYEQYF. CDR3 bases: TGTGCCAGCAGCCGGGACAGGGAGCAAACCTACGAGCAGTACTTC.

The chain uses TRBV2 and TRBJ1-3; TRBD1 is a possible D gene (6 bases). CDR1 and CDR2 (germline): SNHLY, FYNNEI. This CDR3 is 15 amino acids long. Between the trimmed V and J ends, which lost 10 bases and 0 bases, there was a span of 16 bases. The DNA for the CDR3 is TGTGCCACAACGATTGACAGGTCCTCTGGAAACACCATATATTTT. It specifies CATTIDRSSGNTIYF.

V usage is TRBV28 and J usage is TRBJ1-5, with D uncertain. With 2 bases removed from V and 9 bases from J, the gap between germline ends came to 8 bases. This CDR3 is built from 12 residues. Germline V lookup: CDR1 MDHEN, CDR2 SYDVKM. The DNA for the CDR3 is TGTGCCAGCAGTTTAGAGAGGCCGCCCCAGCATTTT. Amino acid sequence: CASSLERPPQHF.

This chain links TRBV28 with TRBJ2-3; D may be TRBD2 (6 bases). This CDR3 contains 14 residues. Trimming left V 6 bases short and J 6 bases short, with 16 bases between. CDR1 is MDHEN, CDR2 SYDVKM, per germline. CDR3 sequence (DNA): TGTGCCAGCAGCCGGAGCCAGCGGGTTGATACGCAGTATTTT. It encodes CASSRSQRVDTQYF.

The chain uses TRBV5-1 and TRBJ2-5; TRBD2 agrees at 10 bases. J was trimmed by 4 bases and V by 2 bases; bases with no gene match: 5. Looked up from germline, CDR1 is SGHRS and CDR2 is YFSETQ. This CDR3 has 15 residues. CDR3 bases: TGCGCCAGCAGCTTCGGGACTAGCGTGGGAGAGACCCAGTACTTC. Residues: CASSFGTSVGETQYF.

In regard to this clone: Sequence at one end of the junction differs from germline and may be a read error. The CDR3 is CASKGTGFSYEQYF. In nucleotides, the CDR3 is TGTGCGAGCAAAGGGACAGGGTTCTCCTACGAGCAGTACTTC. The chain joins TRBV28 to TRBJ2-7; 9 bases agree with TRBD1. Germline CDR1 reads MDHEN; CDR2 reads SYDVKM. The CDR3 has 14 amino acids.

This clone came up a few times. J is TRBJ2-3 and V is TRBV28; 7 bases match TRBD2. The CDR3 covers 11 residues. CDR1 is MDHEN and CDR2 is SYDVKM in the germline V gene. V shed 8 bases, J shed 6 bases, and the junction held 2 bases outside the gene matches. CDR3 nucleotides: TGTGCCAGCGGTAGCGGGGATACGCAGTATTTT. Protein: CASGSGDTQYF.

With respect to this clone: A read error may account for a junction end that differs from germline. The V call is TRBV7-2, the J call TRBJ2-7, with D possibly matching TRBD2 (5 bases). The CDR3 has 13 amino acids. Germline CDR1 SGHTA, CDR2 FQGNSA. CDR3 nucleotides: TGTGCCAGCAGCTTAGACCTTGGAGGCAGGTCGAACTTC. It codes for CASSLDLGGRSNF.

CDR3 sequence (DNA): TGTGCCATCAAGGGAATCGGGAGCGCCACCGGGGAGCTGTTTTTT. Amino acid sequence: CAIKGIGSATGELFF. The rearrangement uses TRBV10-3 and TRBJ2-2; possibly TRBD2 for D (6 bases). CDR1 and CDR2 (germline): ENHRY, SYGVKD. V lost 7 bases and J lost 4, with 16 bases in between. The CDR3 is 15 residues long.

This clone has just a few counts. The chain uses TRBV9 and TRBJ2-3, with D possibly matching TRBD2 (7 bases). The germline V gene encodes CDR1 SGDLS and CDR2 YYNGEE. V was shortened by 0 bases and J by 5 bases, with 16 bases between the two germline ends. The CDR3 covers 16 residues. This CDR3 reads CASSVDFRGAIDTQYF. The CDR3, as DNA: TGTGCCAGCAGCGTAGATTTCCGGGGGGCAATAGATACGCAGTATTTT.

This chain connects TRBV7-2 to TRBJ2-7; TRBD1 matches 7 bases. The CDR3 length is 14 residues. V trimming: 5 bases; J trimming: 6 bases; junction bases outside the gene matches: 10. The germline CDR1 and CDR2 sequences are SGHTA and FQGNSA. The DNA for the CDR3 is TGTGCCAGCAGCATGACAGGGCAGGGGTCCGAGCAGTACTTC. Its translation: CASSMTGQGSEQYF.